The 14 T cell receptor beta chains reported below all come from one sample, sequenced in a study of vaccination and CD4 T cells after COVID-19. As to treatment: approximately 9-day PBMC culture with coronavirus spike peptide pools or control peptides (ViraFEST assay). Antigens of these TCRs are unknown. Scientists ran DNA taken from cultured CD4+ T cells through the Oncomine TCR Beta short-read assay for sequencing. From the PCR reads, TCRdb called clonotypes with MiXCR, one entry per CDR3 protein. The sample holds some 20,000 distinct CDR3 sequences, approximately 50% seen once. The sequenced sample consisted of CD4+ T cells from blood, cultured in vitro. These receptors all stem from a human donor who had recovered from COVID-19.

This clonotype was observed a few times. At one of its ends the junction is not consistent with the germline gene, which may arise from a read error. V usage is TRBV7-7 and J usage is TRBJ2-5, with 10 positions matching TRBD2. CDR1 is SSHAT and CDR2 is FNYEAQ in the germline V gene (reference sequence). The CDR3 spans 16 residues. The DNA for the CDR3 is TGTGCTAGCAGCTTAGGTAGCGGGGGGCCCCAAGAGACCCAGTACTTC. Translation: CASSLGSGGPQETQYF.

The DNA for the CDR3 is TGTGCCAGCAGCTCCCAAAGGGGGACTGAAGCTTTCTTT. As protein: CASSSQRGTEAFF. The chain is built from TRBV2 and TRBJ1-1; D perhaps matches TRBD1 (6 bases). CDR1 and CDR2 from the germline V gene are SNHLY and FYNNEI. The CDR3 covers 13 residues. Trimming shortened V by 6 bases and J by 5 bases, and 13 bases separated the two germline ends.

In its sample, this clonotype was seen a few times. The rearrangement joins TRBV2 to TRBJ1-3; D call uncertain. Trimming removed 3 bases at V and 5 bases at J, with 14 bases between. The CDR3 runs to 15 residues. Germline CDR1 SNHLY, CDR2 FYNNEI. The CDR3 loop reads CASSEGSGNRNTIYF. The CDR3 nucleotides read TGTGCCAGCAGTGAGGGGAGCGGTAACAGAAACACCATATATTTT. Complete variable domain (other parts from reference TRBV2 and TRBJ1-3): EPEVTQTPSHQVTQMGQEVILRCVPISNHLYFYWYRQILGQKVEFLVSFYNNEISEKSEIFDDQFSVERPDGSNFTLKIRSTKLEDSAMYFCASSEGSGNRNTIYFGEGSWLTVV.

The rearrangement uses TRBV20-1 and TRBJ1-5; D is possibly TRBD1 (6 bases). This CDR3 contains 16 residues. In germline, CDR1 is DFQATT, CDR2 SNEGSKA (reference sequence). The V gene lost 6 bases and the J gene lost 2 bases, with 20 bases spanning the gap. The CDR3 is CSAGDLLGAGNQPQHF. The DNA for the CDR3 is TGCAGTGCCGGGGATTTGTTGGGGGCCGGCAATCAGCCCCAGCATTTT.

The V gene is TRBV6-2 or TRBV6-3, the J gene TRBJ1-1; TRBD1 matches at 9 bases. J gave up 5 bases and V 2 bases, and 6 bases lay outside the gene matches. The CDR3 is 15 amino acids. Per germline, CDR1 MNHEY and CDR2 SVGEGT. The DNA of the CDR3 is TGTGCCAGCAGTTACGGGACAGGGAGGCGGACTGAAGCTTTCTTT. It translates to CASSYGTGRRTEAFF.

The CDR3: CASSWTGSVVAYEQYF. CDR3 DNA sequence: TGTGCCAGCAGTTGGACAGGGTCGGTGGTCGCTTACGAGCAGTACTTC. The chain combines TRBV6-5 with TRBJ2-7; 8 bases are shared with TRBD1. This CDR3 is 16 amino acids long. Germline lookup yields CDR1 MNHEY and CDR2 SVGAGI. The ends lost 4 bases at V and 4 bases at J; junction bases unmatched: 12.

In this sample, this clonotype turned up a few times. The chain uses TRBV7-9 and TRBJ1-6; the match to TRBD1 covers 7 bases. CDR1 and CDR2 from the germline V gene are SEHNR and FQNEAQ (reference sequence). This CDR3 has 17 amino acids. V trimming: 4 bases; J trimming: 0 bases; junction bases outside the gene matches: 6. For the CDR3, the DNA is TGTGCCAGCAGCTCCGACAGGGCGAGCTCCTATAATTCACCCCTCCACTTT. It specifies CASSSDRASSYNSPLHF.

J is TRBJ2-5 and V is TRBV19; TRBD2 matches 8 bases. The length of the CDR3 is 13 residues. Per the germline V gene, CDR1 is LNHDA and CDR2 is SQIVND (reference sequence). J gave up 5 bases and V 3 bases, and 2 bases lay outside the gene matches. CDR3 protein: CASSISGGETQYF. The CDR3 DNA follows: TGTGCCAGTAGTATCTCGGGGGGGGAGACCCAGTACTTC.

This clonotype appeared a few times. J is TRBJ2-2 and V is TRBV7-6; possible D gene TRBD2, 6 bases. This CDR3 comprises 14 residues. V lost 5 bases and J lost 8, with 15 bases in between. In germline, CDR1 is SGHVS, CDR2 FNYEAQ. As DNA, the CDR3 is TGTGCCAGCAGCGTACGACTAGTGGGAGGGGAGCTGTTTTTT. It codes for CASSVRLVGGELFF.

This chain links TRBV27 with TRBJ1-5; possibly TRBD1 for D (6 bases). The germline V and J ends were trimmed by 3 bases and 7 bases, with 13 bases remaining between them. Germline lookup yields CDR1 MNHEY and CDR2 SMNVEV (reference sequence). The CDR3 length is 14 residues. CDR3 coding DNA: TGTGCCAGCAGTTTCGTCGGGGGCGGACAGCCCCAGCATTTT. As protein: CASSFVGGGQPQHF.

CDR3 residues: CSARSNEQFF. CDR3 sequence (DNA): TGCAGTGCTAGGAGCAATGAGCAGTTCTTC. This sequence joins TRBV20-1 and TRBJ2-1, with D hard to call. From germline, CDR1 is DFQATT and CDR2 SNEGSKA (reference sequence). V was shortened by 3 bases and J by 6 bases, with 3 bases between the two germline ends. The CDR3 runs to 10 residues.

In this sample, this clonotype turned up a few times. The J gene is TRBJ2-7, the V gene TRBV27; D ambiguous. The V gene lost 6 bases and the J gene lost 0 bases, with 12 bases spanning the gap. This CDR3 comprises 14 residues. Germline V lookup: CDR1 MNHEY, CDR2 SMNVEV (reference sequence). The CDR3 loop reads CASRRVQNSYEQYF. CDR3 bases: TGTGCCAGCAGGAGAGTACAGAACTCCTACGAGCAGTACTTC.

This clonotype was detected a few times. The CDR3 DNA sequence: TGTGCCAGCAGCCTTTTGGTCGTGGATAATTCACCCCTCCACTTT. This codes for CASSLLVVDNSPLHF. The chain carries TRBV7-2 and TRBJ1-6; D remains ambiguous. The V gene's germline CDR1 is SGHTA and CDR2 FQGNSA. The CDR3 loop spans 15 amino acids. The V end lost 5 bases, the J end lost 5 bases, and 13 bases lay between the germline ends.

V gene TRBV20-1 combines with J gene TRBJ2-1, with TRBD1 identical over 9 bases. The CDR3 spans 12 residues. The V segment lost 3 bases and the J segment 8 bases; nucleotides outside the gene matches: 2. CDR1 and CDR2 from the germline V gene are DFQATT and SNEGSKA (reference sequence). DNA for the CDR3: TGCAGTGCTAGGGACAGGGGACATGAGCAGTTCTTC. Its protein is CSARDRGHEQFF.